Listed below are T cell receptor beta chains from one sample, sequenced in a study of CD8 T cells in Susac syndrome. TCRdb independently ran MiXCR on the immunoSEQ multiplex PCR reads; one entry per CDR3 protein. Among about 120,000 distinct CDR3 sequences listed, around 96% were seen once. The sample comprised CD8+ T cells from PBMCs. The source is a human donor with Susac syndrome. Both conserved end residues are part of each CDR3. A D gene is named only where the DNA matches it firmly. Size values are once, few and many counts, or a class for expanded clones, and some rows have none.

J | size | D | V | DNA | CDR3
TRBJ1-1 | . | TRBD1 | TRBV18 | TGTGCCAGCTCGCTTGGACAGGGGCCGAACACTGAAGCTTTCTTT | CASSLGQGPNTEAFF
TRBJ2-5 | . | . | TRBV7-2 | TGTGCCAGCAGCGCTACGGAGGACCAGGGGCGACCCCAAGAGACCCAGTACTTC | CASSATEDQGRPQETQYF
TRBJ1-2 | . | . | TRBV2 | TGTGCCAGCAGTGAAACAGGGTTGGGCTATGGCTACACCTTC | CASSETGLGYGYTF
TRBJ2-1 | . | . | TRBV6-2/TRBV6-3 | TGTGCCAGCAGTTACAAGGCTAGCTCCTACAATGAGCAGTTCTTC | CASSYKASSYNEQFF
TRBJ2-1 | . | TRBD2 | TRBV29-1 | TGCAGCGTGGTAGCGGGAGCCTCCGGACGCAATGAGCAGTTCTTC | CSVVAGASGRNEQFF
TRBJ2-2 | . | . | TRBV5-6 | TGTGCCAGCAGCTACTGGGGGGCCGGGGAGCTGTTTTTT | CASSYWGAGELFF
TRBJ2-7 | . | TRBD2 | TRBV4-1 | TGCGCCAGCAGCCACGAGGGGCCTAGCGGGTCCTACGAGCAGTACTTC | CASSHEGPSGSYEQYF
TRBJ1-1 | . | . | TRBV21-1 | TGTGCCAGCATCGCAGTGGTTGTGACCACTGAAGCTTTCTTT | CASIAVVVTTEAFF
TRBJ2-2 | . | . | TRBV6-5 | TGTGCTTCCAGGGGGGCCGGGGAGCTGTTTTTT | CASRGAGELFF
TRBJ2-5 | once | . | TRBV9 | TGTGCCAGCAGCCCCCACGGAGGGGGAGTGGGGGGGTACCAAGAGACCCAGTACTTC | CASSPHGGGVGGYQETQYF
TRBJ2-3 | . | TRBD1 | TRBV12-5 | TGTGCTAGTGGTTTGTCCGGGACAGGGGGTGGTAATACGCAGTATTTT | CASGLSGTGGGNTQYF
TRBJ2-7 | . | . | TRBV4-3 | TGCGCCAGCAGCCAAGATTGGGAGAGCCCGTCCTACGAGCAGTACTTC | CASSQDWESPSYEQYF
TRBJ2-6 | . | . | TRBV7-9 | TGTGCCAGCAGCCCCCACACTGGGGCCAACGTCCTGACTTTC | CASSPHTGANVLTF
TRBJ2-1 | . | . | TRBV12-3/TRBV12-4 | TGTGCCAGCATCTCAACTCATACAGGGCGCCAGGATCACGATGAGCAGTTCTTC | CASISTHTGRQDHDEQFF
TRBJ1-2 | . | . | TRBV10-3 | TGTGCCATCAGGAGGGGTGGCTACACCTTC | CAIRRGGYTF
TRBJ2-2 | . | . | TRBV29-1 | TGCAGCGTTGAAGCTACGAACACCGGGGAGCTGTTTTTT | CSVEATNTGELFF
TRBJ2-6 | . | . | TRBV30 | TGTGCCTGGAGTGATGGGGTCGAGGCCAACGTCCTGACTTTC | CAWSDGVEANVLTF
TRBJ2-1 | . | TRBD1 | TRBV6-2/TRBV6-3 | TGTGCCAGCAGTCGGACAGGGGGCTCCTACAATGAGCAGTTCTTC | CASSRTGGSYNEQFF
TRBJ2-7 | . | TRBD1 | TRBV29-1 | TGCAGCGTTGCCCTGGGAGGGACAGGGGGGTCCGAGCAGTACTTC | CSVALGGTGGSEQYF
TRBJ2-2 | . | . | TRBV7-9 | TGTGCCAGCAGACCCGACACCGGGGAGCTGTTTTTT | CASRPDTGELFF
TRBJ2-5 | . | . | TRBV2 | TGTGCCAGCAGTGCTTTGGGGGGAGAGACCCAGTACTTC | CASSALGGETQYF
TRBJ2-5 | . | TRBD2 | TRBV12-3/TRBV12-4 | TGTGCCAGCAGGGGACTAGGCTTGGAGACCCAGTACTTC | CASRGLGLETQYF
TRBJ1-2 | . | . | TRBV2 | TGTGCCACCGAGACAGCCCCGTATGGCTACACCTTC | CATETAPYGYTF
TRBJ1-1 | once | . | TRBV6-2/TRBV6-3 | TGTGCCAGCAGTGGGACCCTCGCGAGAACTGAAGCTTTCTTT | CASSGTLARTEAFF
TRBJ2-5 | . | . | TRBV7-9 | TGTGCCAGCAGCTCAGGCCTGGAAGAGACCCAGTACTTC | CASSSGLEETQYF
TRBJ2-1 | . | . | TRBV6-6 | TGTGCCAGCAGTTCCGGACTGGACAATGAGCAGTTCTTC | CASSSGLDNEQFF
TRBJ2-3 | . | TRBD2 | TRBV6-4 | TGTGCCAGCAGTCAACTAGCGGGTGGAACAGATACGCAGTATTTT | CASSQLAGGTDTQYF
TRBJ1-6 | . | . | TRBV7-9 | TGTGCCAGCAGCTTAGAAATTGGACTGAACAATTCACCCCTCCACTTT | CASSLEIGLNNSPLHF
TRBJ2-1 | . | . | TRBV9 | TGTGCCAGCACGGGGGCCAACAATGAGCAGTTCTTC | CASTGANNEQFF
TRBJ2-5 | once | TRBD2 | TRBV13 | TGTGCCAGCAGCCGACTAGCGGGGGAATCCCAAGAGACCCAGTACTTC | CASSRLAGESQETQYF
TRBJ1-1 | once | . | TRBV19 | TGTGCCAGTAGTGTAGGGCCTGAAGCTTTCTTT | CASSVGPEAFF
TRBJ1-1 | . | . | TRBV25-1 | TGTGCCAGCAGTGAATTCGGGCGGGCCACTGAAGCTTTCTTT | CASSEFGRATEAFF
TRBJ1-1 | . | TRBD1 | TRBV5-6 | TGTGCCAGCAGCTTACAACAGGGGGGCACTGAAGCTTTCTTT | CASSLQQGGTEAFF
TRBJ1-2 | . | . | TRBV2 | TGTGCCAGCAGTGAATCTTACAGGGACCATGGCTACACCTTC | CASSESYRDHGYTF
TRBJ1-1 | . | TRBD1 | TRBV7-9 | TGTGCCAGCAGCTTAAGACCGGGACAGGGGGCGCGCACTGAAGCTTTCTTT | CASSLRPGQGARTEAFF
TRBJ1-1 | . | . | TRBV6-2/TRBV6-3 | TGTGCCAGCACAGGGCTAAACACTGAAGCTTTCTTT | CASTGLNTEAFF
TRBJ1-2 | . | . | TRBV3-1 | TGTGCCAGCAGCCAAGCCCCCCCCGTATGGCCCTACTATGGCTACACCTTC | CASSQAPPVWPYYGYTF
TRBJ2-7 | . | TRBD1 | TRBV4-1 | TGCGCCAGCAGCCAAGATCGGCAGGGGGTCTACGAGCAGTACTTC | CASSQDRQGVYEQYF
TRBJ2-7 | . | . | TRBV27 | TGTGCCAGCAGTTTATTTGGGGGCAGCTCCTACGAGCAGTACTTC | CASSLFGGSSYEQYF
TRBJ1-5 | . | . | TRBV30 | TGTGCCTGGAGTGTTCACGGAGACCAGCCCCAGCATTTT | CAWSVHGDQPQHF
TRBJ2-1 | . | TRBD2 | TRBV30 | TGTGCCTGGGTTAGCGGGAGTTCCTACAATGAGCAGTTCTTC | CAWVSGSSYNEQFF
TRBJ2-2 | once | TRBD2 | TRBV4-3 | TGCGCCAGCAGCCAAGCCCGGGGGACTAGTAACCCCGGGGAGCTGTTTTTT | CASSQARGTSNPGELFF
TRBJ1-5 | . | . | TRBV12-3/TRBV12-4 | TGTGCCAGCAGCGCACACAGCGGGGGGATTAACAATCAGCCCCAGCATTTT | CASSAHSGGINNQPQHF
TRBJ2-2 | . | TRBD1 | TRBV30 | TGTGCCTGGAGCGCCGTTGGGACAGGGAACACCGGGGAGCTGTTTTTT | CAWSAVGTGNTGELFF
TRBJ1-2 | . | . | TRBV21-1 | TGTGCCAGCAGCAAAGCCCCGGGATCGAACTATGGCTACACCTTC | CASSKAPGSNYGYTF
TRBJ1-1 | . | . | TRBV9 | TGTGCCAGCAGCGCGGCATCGTCACCGAACACTGAAGCTTTCTTT | CASSAASSPNTEAFF
TRBJ2-7 | . | TRBD2 | TRBV13 | TGTGCCAGCAGCGCTACTAGCGGGGGCTCCTACGAGCAGTACTTC | CASSATSGGSYEQYF
TRBJ2-1 | . | TRBD2 | TRBV15 | TGTGCCACCAGCAGAGATCAGCGGGAGGGCCCCTACAATGAGCAGTTCTTC | CATSRDQREGPYNEQFF
TRBJ1-1 | . | . | TRBV30 | TGTGCCTGGAGTGTGGGACGGTTGACTGAAGCTTTCTTT | CAWSVGRLTEAFF
TRBJ2-3 | . | TRBD1 | TRBV7-8 | TGTGCCAGCAGGGAGTGGGACAGGGGGAGCACAGATACGCAGTATTTT | CASREWDRGSTDTQYF
TRBJ2-2 | . | TRBD2 | TRBV7-8 | TGTGCCAGCAGCAACCGGCTAGCGGGAGCGGTCGGGGAGCTGTTTTTT | CASSNRLAGAVGELFF
TRBJ2-5 | . | . | TRBV30 | TGTGCCTGGAGTTACGGGACTCAAGAGACCCAGTACTTC | CAWSYGTQETQYF